Listed below are T cell receptor beta chains from one sample, sequenced in a study of cytomegalovirus exposure and HLA in healthy donors. Measured with immunoSEQ multiplex PCR; TCRdb has only the in-frame clones, and not every one. The sample includes 110,000 to 150,000 clones, about 74% of them seen just once. The sample taken for sequencing was PBMCs. The origin of the receptors is a woman between 50 and 59 years old in good health and CMV-seronegative. The CDR3 runs from the conserved cysteine through the conserved F or W. Each record gives: clone size, D gene, V gene, J gene, CDR3 protein, CDR3 DNA. The D gene is left open where the match is weak. The size entry is marked missing in some rows and otherwise reads once, few, many or a size class.

abundance: NA; d_gene: NA; v_gene: TRBV29-1; j_gene: TRBJ2-5; CDR3aa: CSVRDSQETQYF; CDR3nt: TGCAGCGTGCGGGACAGCCAAGAGACCCAGTACTTC
abundance: once; d_gene: TRBD1; v_gene: TRBV5-6; j_gene: TRBJ2-3; CDR3aa: CASSLNRGTTDTQYF; CDR3nt: TGTGCCAGCAGCTTGAACAGGGGGACGACAGATACGCAGTATTTT
abundance: NA; d_gene: TRBD1; v_gene: TRBV9; j_gene: TRBJ1-2; CDR3aa: CASSKTGTGDYGYTF; CDR3nt: TGTGCCAGCAGTAAAACCGGGACAGGGGACTATGGCTACACCTTC
abundance: NA; d_gene: TRBD2; v_gene: TRBV2; j_gene: TRBJ2-5; CDR3aa: CASSGTSGGLQETQYF; CDR3nt: TGTGCCAGCAGTGGGACTAGCGGGGGCCTCCAAGAGACCCAGTACTTC
abundance: NA; d_gene: TRBD2; v_gene: TRBV10-3; j_gene: TRBJ2-1; CDR3aa: CAISQRVGGNEQFF; CDR3nt: TGTGCCATCAGTCAACGGGTGGGGGGGAATGAGCAGTTCTTC
abundance: NA; d_gene: TRBD1; v_gene: TRBV2; j_gene: TRBJ1-5; CDR3aa: CASSPTGVYQPQHF; CDR3nt: TGTGCCAGCAGTCCGACAGGGGTCTATCAGCCCCAGCATTTT
abundance: NA; d_gene: TRBD1; v_gene: TRBV14; j_gene: TRBJ1-4; CDR3aa: CASSLNRGTNEKLFF; CDR3nt: TGTGCCAGCAGTTTAAACAGGGGAACTAATGAAAAACTGTTTTTT
abundance: NA; d_gene: NA; v_gene: TRBV5-8; j_gene: TRBJ1-3; CDR3aa: CASSLGHTGNTIYF; CDR3nt: TGTGCCAGCAGCCTTGGACATACAGGAAACACCATATATTTT
abundance: NA; d_gene: NA; v_gene: TRBV4-2; j_gene: TRBJ2-1; CDR3aa: CASSRPGGLFNEQFF; CDR3nt: TGTGCCAGCAGCCGACCGGGGGGCCTATTCAATGAGCAGTTCTTC
abundance: NA; d_gene: NA; v_gene: TRBV5-1; j_gene: TRBJ1-5; CDR3aa: CASSLEGGHGQPQHF; CDR3nt: TGCGCCAGCAGCTTGGAAGGAGGGCATGGTCAGCCCCAACATTTT
abundance: few; d_gene: NA; v_gene: TRBV6-4; j_gene: TRBJ2-3; CDR3aa: CANPPGVEDTQYF; CDR3nt: TGTGCCAACCCTCCGGGGGTGGAAGATACGCAGTATTTT